Given below is one TCR beta chain in context. First-strand cDNA used TRAV- and TRBV-specific primers, covering alpha and beta chains. Amplification, which lasted 20 to 25 PCR cycles, used a constant-region primer and V-primer adapter to amplify TCRs. TCRdb itself ran the reads through MiXCR, one entry per CDR3 protein. The sample has about 14,000 distinct CDR3 sequences, 70% to 80% seen once. This record comes from a study of low-dose radiotherapy and immunotherapy resistance in tumors. The V and J ends lost 4 bases and 0 bases respectively, with 7 bases between them. The germline V gene has CDR1 SQVTM and CDR2 ANQGSEA. This CDR3 has 13 amino acids.

J is TRBJ2-1 and V is TRBV29-1; D not certain. This sequence originates from a human donor with advanced metastatic prostate, ovarian, gallbladder or colorectal cancer (not recorded which). This table probably holds off-target reads from a library built for another chain. CDR3 loop: CSVAFGSYNEQFF. Here the CDR3 DNA reads TGCAGCGTTGCTTTTGGCTCCTACAATGAGCAGTTCTTC.